This T cell receptor (beta chain) is drawn from a study of tissue T cells after allogeneic stem cell transplantation. General study points: The study did not identify alloreactive or antigen-specific tissue TCRs, and some clones might be persisting host cells. TCR repertoires tracked anatomic similarity, regardless of disease or transplant status.

Sequencing of TCRbeta CDR3 at survey depth gave sequences and template counts. The method was immunoSEQ multiplex PCR; TCRdb's version includes in-frame clones alone and lacks a portion of them. The sample lists roughly 45,000 clones; around 73% were seen once. The CDR3 length is 12 residues. Germline CDR1 is SGHSA and CDR2 is FRNQAP. Trimming took off 0 bases at V and 5 bases at J, with 2 bases between the two ends. With respect to this clone: Antigen unknown. Gene names follow the mouse nomenclature. The sequenced fragment ends 1 residue before the CDR3 boundary, so the rest is inferred from the germline J gene.

The rearrangement joins TRBV16 to TRBJ2-1; D gene uncertain. The sequenced sample consisted of sorted cells pooled from one or two spleens. This clonotype was sampled from a pool of C57BL/6 mice in good health. The CDR3 is CASSLDDAEQFF. CDR3 DNA (partial): TGTGCAAGCAGCTTAGACGATGCTGAGCAGTTC.